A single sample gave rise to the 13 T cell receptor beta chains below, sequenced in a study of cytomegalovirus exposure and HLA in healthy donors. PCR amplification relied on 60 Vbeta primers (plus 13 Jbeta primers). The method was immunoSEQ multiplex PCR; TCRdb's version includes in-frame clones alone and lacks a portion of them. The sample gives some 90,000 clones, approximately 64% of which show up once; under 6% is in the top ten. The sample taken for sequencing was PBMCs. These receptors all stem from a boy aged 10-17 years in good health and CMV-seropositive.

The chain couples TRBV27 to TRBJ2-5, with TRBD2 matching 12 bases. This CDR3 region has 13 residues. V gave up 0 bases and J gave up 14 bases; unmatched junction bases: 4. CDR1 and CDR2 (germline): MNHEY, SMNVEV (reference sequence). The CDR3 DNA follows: TGTGCCAGCAGTTTATCGACTAGCGGGGGTAAATACTTC. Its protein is CASSLSTSGGKYF.

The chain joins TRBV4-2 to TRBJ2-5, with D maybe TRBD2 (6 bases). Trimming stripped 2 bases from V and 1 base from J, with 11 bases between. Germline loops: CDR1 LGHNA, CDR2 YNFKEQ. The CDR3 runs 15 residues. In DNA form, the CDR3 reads TGTGCCAGCAGCCAACCGATAGCGGTCCAAGAGACCCAGTACTTC. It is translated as CASSQPIAVQETQYF.

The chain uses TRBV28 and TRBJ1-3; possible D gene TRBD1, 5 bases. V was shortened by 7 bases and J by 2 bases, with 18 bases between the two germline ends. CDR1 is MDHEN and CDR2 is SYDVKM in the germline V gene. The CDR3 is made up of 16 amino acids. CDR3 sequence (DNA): TGTGCCAGCACCTCTCACGGGGGGGAGACTGGAAACACCATATATTTT. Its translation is CASTSHGGETGNTIYF.

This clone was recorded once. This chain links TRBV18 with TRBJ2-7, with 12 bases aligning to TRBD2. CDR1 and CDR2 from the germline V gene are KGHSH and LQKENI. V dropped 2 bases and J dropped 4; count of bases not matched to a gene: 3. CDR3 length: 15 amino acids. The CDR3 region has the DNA TGTGCCAGCTCACCAAAAGGGACTAGCGGGTACGAGCAGTACTTC. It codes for CASSPKGTSGYEQYF.

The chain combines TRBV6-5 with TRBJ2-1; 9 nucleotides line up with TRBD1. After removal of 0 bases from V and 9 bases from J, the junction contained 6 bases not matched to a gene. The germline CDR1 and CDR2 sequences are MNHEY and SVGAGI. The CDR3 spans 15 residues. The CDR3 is CASSYSRDRVAEQFF. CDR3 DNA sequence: TGTGCCAGCAGTTACTCCCGGGACAGGGTAGCTGAGCAGTTCTTC.

The CDR3 sequence: CASSIAQGYNSPLHF. The CDR3 region has the DNA TGTGCCAGTAGTATAGCACAGGGATATAATTCACCCCTCCACTTT. This chain connects TRBV19 to TRBJ1-6; tentatively, D is TRBD1 (6 bases). CDR1 and CDR2 from the germline V gene are LNHDA and SQIVND (reference sequence). This CDR3 is built from 15 residues. Trimming left V 1 base short and J 4 bases short, with 8 bases between. The full variable domain, in which reference TRBV19 and TRBJ1-6 provide the parts outside the CDR3, is DGGITQSPKYLFRKEGQNVTLSCEQNLNHDAMYWYRQDPGQGLRLIYYSQIVNDFQKGDIAEGYSVSREKKESFPLTVTSAQKNPTAFYLCASSIAQGYNSPLHFGNGTRLTVT.

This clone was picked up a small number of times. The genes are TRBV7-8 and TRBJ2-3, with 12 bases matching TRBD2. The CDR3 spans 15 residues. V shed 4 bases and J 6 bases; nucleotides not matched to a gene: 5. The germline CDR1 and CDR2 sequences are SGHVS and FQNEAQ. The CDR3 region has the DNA TGTGCCAGCAGCTGGACTAGCGGGGCTGTGGATACGCAGTATTTT. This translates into CASSWTSGAVDTQYF.

This CDR3 reads CASRQDRDTEAFF. CDR3 nucleotide sequence: TGTGCCAGCAGGCAGGACAGGGACACTGAAGCTTTCTTT. The chain uses TRBV6-1 and TRBJ1-1, with 8 bases fitting TRBD1. The CDR3 consists of 13 residues. The germline V gene encodes CDR1 MNHNS and CDR2 SASEGT. V dropped 6 bases and J dropped 3; count of bases not matched to a gene: 3.

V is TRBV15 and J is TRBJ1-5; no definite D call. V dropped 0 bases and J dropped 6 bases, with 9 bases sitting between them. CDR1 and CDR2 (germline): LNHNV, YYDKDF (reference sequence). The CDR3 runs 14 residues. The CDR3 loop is CATSRERASQPQHF. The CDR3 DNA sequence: TGTGCCACCAGCAGAGAGAGGGCCAGTCAGCCCCAGCATTTT.

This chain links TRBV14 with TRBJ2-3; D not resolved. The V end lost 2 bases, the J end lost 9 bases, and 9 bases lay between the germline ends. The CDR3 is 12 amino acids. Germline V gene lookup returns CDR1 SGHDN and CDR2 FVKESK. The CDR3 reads CASSQYRSTQYF. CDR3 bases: TGTGCCAGCAGCCAATATCGGTCGACGCAGTATTTT. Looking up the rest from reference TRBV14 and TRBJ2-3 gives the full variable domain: EAGVTQFPSHSVIEKGQTVTLRCDPISGHDNLYWYRRVMGKEIKFLLHFVKESKQDESGMPNNRFLAERTGGTYSTLKVQPAELEDSGVYFCASSQYRSTQYFGPGTRLTVL.

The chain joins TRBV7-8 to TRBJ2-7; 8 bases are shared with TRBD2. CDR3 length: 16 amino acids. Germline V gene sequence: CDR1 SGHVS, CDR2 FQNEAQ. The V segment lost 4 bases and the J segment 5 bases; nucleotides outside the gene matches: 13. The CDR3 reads CASSSSGSAWIDEQYF. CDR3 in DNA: TGTGCCAGCAGCTCCAGCGGGAGTGCGTGGATCGACGAGCAGTACTTC.

CDR3 in DNA: TGCGCCAGCAGCCCCCCCAATCGGGTCTACGAGCAGTACTTC. It yields the protein CASSPPNRVYEQYF. This chain joins TRBV4-1 and TRBJ2-7; D unclear. Germline V gene sequence: CDR1 MGHRA, CDR2 YSYEKL. V lost 4 bases, J lost 3 bases, and 13 bases lay in between. The CDR3 totals 14 residues.

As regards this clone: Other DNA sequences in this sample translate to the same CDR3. The CDR3 loop reads CATSAGQGYGYTF. The CDR3 DNA follows: TGTGCCACCAGCGCCGGACAGGGGTATGGCTACACCTTC. This chain links TRBV15 with TRBJ1-2, with 9 bases fitting TRBD1. This CDR3 contains 13 residues. The V gene's germline CDR1 is LNHNV and CDR2 YYDKDF (reference sequence). The junction had 3 bases not matched to a gene; V was cut back by 5 bases and J by 5 bases. The whole variable domain, remainder taken from reference TRBV15 and TRBJ1-2, is DAMVIQNPRYQVTQFGKPVTLSCSQTLNHNVMYWYQQKSSQAPKLLFHYYDKDFNNEADTPDNFQSRRPNTSFCFLDIRSPGLGDTAMYLCATSAGQGYGYTFGSGTRLTVV.